What follows are 12 T cell receptor beta chains derived from one specimen sequenced in a study of T cell responses to AZD1222 COVID-19 vaccine. Profiling relied on immunoSEQ multiplex PCR, and the TCRdb table lists in-frame clones only, not all of them. Of more than 95,000 clones in the sample, around 91% were seen once. This specimen consisted of peripheral blood, obtained on day 0 of AZD1222 vaccination. The receptor set was obtained from an adult in good health.

The V and J genes are TRBV5-1 and TRBJ1-3, with D maybe TRBD1 (6 bases). This CDR3 is built from 16 residues. Trimming removed 3 bases from V and 0 bases from J, with 13 bases in between. Per the germline V gene, CDR1 is SGHRS and CDR2 is YFSETQ. CDR3 in DNA: TGCGCCAGCAGCTATTCCCTGGACAGCTCTGGAAACACCATATATTTT. It is translated as CASSYSLDSSGNTIYF.

This clone came up once. The chain couples TRBV13 to TRBJ2-7; a possible D gene is TRBD1 (6 bases). Germline CDR1 PRHDT, CDR2 FYEKMQ (reference sequence). This CDR3 contains 15 residues. V gave up 5 bases and J gave up 2 bases, with 16 bases separating them. The CDR3 region has the DNA TGTGCCAGCAGCCCGAGACAGGAGACCGCCTACGAGCAGTACTTC. Translating gives CASSPRQETAYEQYF.

This clone occurred a few times. This sequence joins TRBV28 and TRBJ1-5; D gene uncertain. Per the germline V gene, CDR1 is MDHEN and CDR2 is SYDVKM. V was pared by 8 bases and J by 0 bases, with 11 bases between. The length of the CDR3 is 14 residues. CDR3: CASRFGGSNQPQHF. DNA for the CDR3: TGTGCCAGCCGCTTTGGCGGTAGCAATCAGCCCCAGCATTTT.

The rearrangement joins TRBV28 to TRBJ2-7, with D possibly being TRBD2 (6 bases). CDR1 is MDHEN, CDR2 SYDVKM, per germline. This CDR3 spans 13 amino acids. The germline V and J ends were trimmed by 5 bases and 3 bases, with 11 bases remaining between them. The CDR3: CASSPGTLYEQYF. The DNA of the CDR3 is TGTGCCAGCAGTCCGGGGACTCTCTACGAGCAGTACTTC.

This clone was detected only a few times. The V call is TRBV12-3 or TRBV12-4, the J call TRBJ2-3; the D gene is possibly TRBD1 (6 bases). Trimming removed 6 bases at V and 4 bases at J, with 8 bases between. The CDR3 length is 12 residues. CDR3 residues: CASREGADTQYF. CDR3 DNA: TGTGCCAGCAGAGAGGGGGCAGATACGCAGTATTTT.

The chain joins TRBV7-9 to TRBJ1-4, with no clear D. V was pared by 2 bases and J by 0 bases, with 4 bases between. This CDR3 region has 14 residues. Germline assignment: CDR1 SEHNR and CDR2 FQNEAQ (reference sequence). CDR3 residues: CASSLLATNEKLFF. The CDR3 DNA is TGTGCCAGCAGCTTATTAGCAACTAATGAAAAACTGTTTTTT.

As to this clone: The same CDR3 is also encoded by other DNA sequences in this sample. The CDR3 spells CASSYRGDTQYF. The CDR3, as DNA: TGTGCCAGCAGTTACAGGGGGGATACGCAGTATTTT. J is TRBJ2-3 and V is TRBV6-5; possible D gene TRBD1, 6 bases. The ends were cut back, 2 bases at V and 6 bases at J, with 6 bases in the middle. CDR3 size: 12 residues. Germline V gives CDR1 MNHEY, CDR2 SVGAGI.

The rearrangement joins TRBV18 to TRBJ1-1; D not certain. With 2 bases removed from V and 7 bases from J, the gap between germline ends came to 8 bases. Germline lookup yields CDR1 KGHSH and CDR2 LQKENI. The length of the CDR3 is 12 residues. The CDR3 sequence: CASSPYRREAFF. CDR3 nucleotides: TGTGCCAGCTCACCATACCGGCGTGAAGCTTTCTTT.

This clone is a singleton in its sample. The V gene is TRBV5-4, the J gene TRBJ1-3, with 7 nucleotides matching TRBD1. With 6 bases clipped from V and 3 bases from J, the junction kept 3 bases outside the gene matches. This CDR3 region has 13 residues. Looked up from germline, CDR1 is SGHNT and CDR2 is YYREEE (reference sequence). The CDR3 bases are TGTGCCAGCAACCGACAGGGTGGAAACACCATATATTTT. Translating it yields CASNRQGGNTIYF. Together with reference TRBV5-4 and TRBJ1-3, the CDR3 gives the full variable domain: ETGVTQSPTHLIKTRGQQVTLRCSSQSGHNTVSWYQQALGQGPQFIFQYYREEENGRGNFPPRFSGLQFPNYSSELNVNALELDDSALYLCASNRQGGNTIYFGEGSWLTVV.

This clone has more than one count but fewer than ten. The DNA of the CDR3 is TGTGCCAGCAGCGCGACTAGCGGGAGCTACGAGCAGTACTTC. Its protein product is CASSATSGSYEQYF. The chain links TRBV27 to TRBJ2-7, with 12 bases fitting TRBD2. Per the germline V gene, CDR1 is MNHEY and CDR2 is SMNVEV (reference sequence). CDR3 size: 14 residues. J was trimmed by 3 bases and V by 6 bases; bases with no gene match: 3.

The chain employs TRBV29-1 and TRBJ2-1, with D perhaps TRBD1 or TRBD2 (6 bases each). Between the trimmed V and J ends, which lost 3 bases and 7 bases, there was a span of 16 bases. Germline V gives CDR1 SQVTM, CDR2 ANQGSEA. The CDR3 extends over 14 amino acids. CDR3 loop: CSVEYGGFDNEQFF. CDR3 bases: TGCAGCGTTGAGTACGGGGGCTTTGATAATGAGCAGTTCTTC.

The chain uses TRBV25-1 and TRBJ1-1, with 9 positions matching TRBD1. The CDR3 length is 13 residues. The junction had 3 bases not matched to a gene; V was cut back by 6 bases and J by 4 bases. Germline loops: CDR1 MGHDK, CDR2 SYGVNS. For the CDR3, the DNA is TGTGCCAGCAGCGGGACAGGGACCACTGAAGCTTTCTTT. This gives the protein CASSGTGTTEAFF.